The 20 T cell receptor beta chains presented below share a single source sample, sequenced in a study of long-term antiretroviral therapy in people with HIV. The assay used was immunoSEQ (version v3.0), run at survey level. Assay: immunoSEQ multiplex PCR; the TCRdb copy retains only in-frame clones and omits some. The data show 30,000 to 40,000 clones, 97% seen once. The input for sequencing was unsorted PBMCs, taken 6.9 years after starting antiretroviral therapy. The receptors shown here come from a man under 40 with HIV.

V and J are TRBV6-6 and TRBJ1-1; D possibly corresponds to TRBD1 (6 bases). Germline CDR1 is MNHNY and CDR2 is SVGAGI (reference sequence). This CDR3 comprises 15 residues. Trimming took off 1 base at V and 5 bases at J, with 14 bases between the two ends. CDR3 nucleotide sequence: TGTGCCAGCAGTTACTTAACAGGGAATAGAACTGAAGCTTTCTTT. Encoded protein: CASSYLTGNRTEAFF.

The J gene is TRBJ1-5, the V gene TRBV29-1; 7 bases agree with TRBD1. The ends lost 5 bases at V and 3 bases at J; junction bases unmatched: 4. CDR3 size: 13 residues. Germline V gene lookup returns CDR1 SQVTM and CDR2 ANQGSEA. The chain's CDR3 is CSVRQGPNQPQHF. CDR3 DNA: TGCAGCGTTCGACAGGGCCCCAATCAGCCCCAGCATTTT. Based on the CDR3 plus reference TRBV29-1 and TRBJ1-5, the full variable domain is SAVISQKPSRDICQRGTSLTIQCQVDSQVTMMFWYRQQPGQSLTLIATANQGSEATYESGFVIDKFPISRPNLTFSTLTVSNMSPEDSSIYLCSVRQGPNQPQHFGDGTRLSIL.

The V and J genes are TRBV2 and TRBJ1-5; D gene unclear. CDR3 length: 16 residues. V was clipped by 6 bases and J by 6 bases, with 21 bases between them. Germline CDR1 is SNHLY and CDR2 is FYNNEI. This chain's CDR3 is CASRDKWEGPGQPQHF. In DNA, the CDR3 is TGTGCCAGCAGAGACAAATGGGAAGGACCGGGTCAGCCCCAGCATTTT.

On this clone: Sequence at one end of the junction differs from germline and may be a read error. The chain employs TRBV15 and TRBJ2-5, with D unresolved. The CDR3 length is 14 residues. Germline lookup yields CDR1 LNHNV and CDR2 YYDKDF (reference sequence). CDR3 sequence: CATTRDRVEETQYF. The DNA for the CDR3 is TGTGCCACCACCAGAGATCGGGTAGAGGAGACCCAGTACTTC.

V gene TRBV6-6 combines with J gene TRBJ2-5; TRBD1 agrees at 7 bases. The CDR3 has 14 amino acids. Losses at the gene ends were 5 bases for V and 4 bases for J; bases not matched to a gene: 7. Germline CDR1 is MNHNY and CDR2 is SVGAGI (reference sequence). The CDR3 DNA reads TGTGCCAGCAGTCCGACAGGGACGATAGAGACCCAGTACTTC. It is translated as CASSPTGTIETQYF.

This CDR3 reads CASSQGTAGTGSYNEQFF. CDR3 in DNA: TGCGCCAGCAGCCAAGGAACGGCGGGGACAGGGTCCTACAATGAGCAGTTCTTC. The J gene is TRBJ2-1, the V gene TRBV4-1, with 9 bases that match TRBD1. CDR1 and CDR2 (germline): MGHRA, YSYEKL. This CDR3 is 18 amino acids long. Losses at the gene ends were 1 base for V and 1 base for J; bases not matched to a gene: 8.

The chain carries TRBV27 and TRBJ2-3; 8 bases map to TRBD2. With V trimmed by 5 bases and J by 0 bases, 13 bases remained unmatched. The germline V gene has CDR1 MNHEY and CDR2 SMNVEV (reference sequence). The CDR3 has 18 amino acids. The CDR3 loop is CASSPHGRGAGSTDTQYF. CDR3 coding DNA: TGTGCCAGCAGTCCCCACGGGCGGGGGGCCGGGAGCACAGATACGCAGTATTTT.

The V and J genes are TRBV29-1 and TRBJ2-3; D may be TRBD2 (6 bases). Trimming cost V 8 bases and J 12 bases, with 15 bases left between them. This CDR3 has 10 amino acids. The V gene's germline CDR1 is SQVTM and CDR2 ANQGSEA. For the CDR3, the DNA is TGCAGCACCCTGGAGGGGACCCAGTATTTT. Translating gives CSTLEGTQYF.

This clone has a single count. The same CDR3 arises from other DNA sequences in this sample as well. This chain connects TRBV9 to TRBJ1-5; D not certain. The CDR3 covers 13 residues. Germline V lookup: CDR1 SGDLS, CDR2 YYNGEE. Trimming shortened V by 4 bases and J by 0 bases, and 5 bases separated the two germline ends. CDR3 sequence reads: CASSRGSNQPQHF. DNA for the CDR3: TGTGCCAGCAGCCGGGGTAGCAATCAGCCCCAGCATTTT.

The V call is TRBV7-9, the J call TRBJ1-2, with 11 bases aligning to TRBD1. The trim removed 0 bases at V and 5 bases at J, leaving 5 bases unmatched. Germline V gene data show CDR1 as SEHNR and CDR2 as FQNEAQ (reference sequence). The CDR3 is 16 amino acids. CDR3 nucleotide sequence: TGTGCCAGCAGCTTAGCGGCAGGACAGGGGGCGTATGGCTACACCTTC. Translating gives CASSLAAGQGAYGYTF.

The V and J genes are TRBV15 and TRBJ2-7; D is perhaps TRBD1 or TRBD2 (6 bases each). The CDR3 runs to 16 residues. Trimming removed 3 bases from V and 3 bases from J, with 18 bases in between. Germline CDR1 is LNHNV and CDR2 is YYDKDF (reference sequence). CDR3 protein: CATSSRREDSLYEQYF. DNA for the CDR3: TGTGCCACCAGCAGCAGAAGGGAGGACAGCCTCTACGAGCAGTACTTC.

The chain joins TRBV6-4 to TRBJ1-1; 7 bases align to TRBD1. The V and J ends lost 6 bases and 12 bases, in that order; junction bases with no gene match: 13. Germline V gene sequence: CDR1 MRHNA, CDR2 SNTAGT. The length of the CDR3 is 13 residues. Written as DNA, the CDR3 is TGTGCCAGCAGGGAGCCCCCGACAGGGAGGACTTTCTTT. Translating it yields CASREPPTGRTFF.

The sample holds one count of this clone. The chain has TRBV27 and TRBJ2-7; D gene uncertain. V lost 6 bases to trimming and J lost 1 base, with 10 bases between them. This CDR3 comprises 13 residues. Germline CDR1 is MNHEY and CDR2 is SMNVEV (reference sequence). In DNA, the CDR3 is TGTGCCAGCAGCCCGGACGGTTCCTACGAGCAGTACTTC. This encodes CASSPDGSYEQYF.

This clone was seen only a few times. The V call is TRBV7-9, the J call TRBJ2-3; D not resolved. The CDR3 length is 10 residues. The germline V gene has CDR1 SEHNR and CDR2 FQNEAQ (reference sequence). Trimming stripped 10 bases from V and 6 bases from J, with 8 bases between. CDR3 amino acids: CATQGDTQYF. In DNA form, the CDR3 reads TGTGCCACCCAAGGGGATACGCAGTATTTT.

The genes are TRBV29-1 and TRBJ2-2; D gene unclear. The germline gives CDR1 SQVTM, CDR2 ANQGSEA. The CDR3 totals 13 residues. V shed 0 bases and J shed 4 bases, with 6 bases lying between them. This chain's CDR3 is CSVEDSITGELFF. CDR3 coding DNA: TGCAGCGTTGAAGATTCAATCACCGGGGAGCTGTTTTTT.

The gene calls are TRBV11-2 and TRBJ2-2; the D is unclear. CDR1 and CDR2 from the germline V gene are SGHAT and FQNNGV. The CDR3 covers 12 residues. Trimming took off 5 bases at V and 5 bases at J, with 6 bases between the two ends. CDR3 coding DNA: TGTGCCAGCAGCCAAGGGACCGGGGAGCTGTTTTTT. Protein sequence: CASSQGTGELFF. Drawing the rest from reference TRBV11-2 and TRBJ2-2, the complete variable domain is EAGVAQSPRYKIIEKRQSVAFWCNPISGHATLYWYQQILGQGPKLLIQFQNNGVVDDSQLPKDRFSAERLKGVDSTLKIQPAKLEDSAVYLCASSQGTGELFFGEGSRLTVL.

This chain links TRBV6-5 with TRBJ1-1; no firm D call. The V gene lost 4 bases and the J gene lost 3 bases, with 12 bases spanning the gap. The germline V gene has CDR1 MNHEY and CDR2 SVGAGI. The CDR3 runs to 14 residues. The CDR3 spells CASSLSLLYTEAFF. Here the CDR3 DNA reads TGTGCCAGCAGTTTGAGCCTGCTTTACACTGAAGCTTTCTTT.

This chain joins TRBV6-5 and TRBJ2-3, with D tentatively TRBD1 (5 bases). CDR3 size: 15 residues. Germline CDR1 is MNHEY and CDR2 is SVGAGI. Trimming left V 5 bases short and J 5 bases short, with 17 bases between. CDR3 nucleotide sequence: TGTGCCAGCAGTCCCCGACCCTTAAGGGGAGATACGCAGTATTTT. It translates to CASSPRPLRGDTQYF.

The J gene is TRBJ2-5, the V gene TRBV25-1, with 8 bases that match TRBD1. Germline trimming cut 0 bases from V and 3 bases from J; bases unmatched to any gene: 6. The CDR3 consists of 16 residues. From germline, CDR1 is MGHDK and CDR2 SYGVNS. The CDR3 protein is CASSEYSGGREETQYF. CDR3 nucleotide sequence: TGTGCCAGCAGTGAATATTCAGGGGGCAGGGAAGAGACCCAGTACTTC.

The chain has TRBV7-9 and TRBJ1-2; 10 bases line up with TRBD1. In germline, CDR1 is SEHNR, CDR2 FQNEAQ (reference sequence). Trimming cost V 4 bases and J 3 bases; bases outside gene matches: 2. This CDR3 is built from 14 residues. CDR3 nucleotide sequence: TGTGCCAGCAGCTCCGGGACAGGGGACTATGGCTACACCTTC. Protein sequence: CASSSGTGDYGYTF.